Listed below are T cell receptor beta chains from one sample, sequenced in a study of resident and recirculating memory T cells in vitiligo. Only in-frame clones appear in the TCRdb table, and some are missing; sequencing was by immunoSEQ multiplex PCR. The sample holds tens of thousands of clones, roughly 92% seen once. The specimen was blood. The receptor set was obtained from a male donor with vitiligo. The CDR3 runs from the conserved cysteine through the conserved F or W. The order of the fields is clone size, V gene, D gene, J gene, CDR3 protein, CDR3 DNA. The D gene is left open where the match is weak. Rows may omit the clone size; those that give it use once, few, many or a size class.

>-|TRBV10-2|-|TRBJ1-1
CATGRGNTEAFF
TGCGCCACCGGGCGGGGGAACACTGAAGCTTTCTTT
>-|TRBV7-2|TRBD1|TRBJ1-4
CASSPQGDNWEKLFF
TGTGCCAGCAGCCCCCAGGGGGACAATTGGGAAAAACTGTTTTTT
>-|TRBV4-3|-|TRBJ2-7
CASSVGRQGGVPYYEQYF
TGCGCCAGCAGCGTAGGGAGGCAGGGGGGCGTCCCCTACTACGAGCAGTACTTC
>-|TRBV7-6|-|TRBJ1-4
CASSPQAGLGNEKLFF
TGTGCCAGCAGCCCTCAGGCAGGGCTAGGGAATGAAAAACTGTTTTTT
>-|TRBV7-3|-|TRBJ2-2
CASSLPTGTGELFF
TGTGCCAGCAGCCTACCGACAGGAACCGGGGAGCTGTTTTTT
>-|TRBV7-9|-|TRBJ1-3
CASSSNPGNNENTIYF
TGTGCCAGCAGCTCAAACCCAGGAAATAACGAAAACACCATATATTTT
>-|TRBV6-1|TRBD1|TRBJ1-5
CASKTGALSNQPQHF
TGTGCCAGCAAGACAGGGGCTTTAAGCAATCAGCCCCAGCATTTT
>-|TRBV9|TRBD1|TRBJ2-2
CASSVVTGANTGELFF
TGTGCCAGCAGCGTCGTGACAGGGGCGAACACCGGGGAGCTGTTTTTT
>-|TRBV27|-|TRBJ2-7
CASSPLGGSYEQYF
TGTGCCAGCAGTCCCCTGGGGGGCTCCTACGAGCAGTACTTC
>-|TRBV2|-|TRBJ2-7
CASKPSQVQYEQYF
TGTGCCAGCAAGCCTAGCCAGGTCCAATACGAGCAGTACTTC
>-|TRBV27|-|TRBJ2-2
CASSFLTVNTGELFF
TGTGCCAGCAGTTTCCTGACAGTGAACACCGGGGAGCTGTTTTTT
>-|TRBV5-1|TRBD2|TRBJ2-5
CASSLAGGPETQYF
TGCGCCAGCAGCTTGGCGGGGGGGCCGGAGACCCAGTACTTC
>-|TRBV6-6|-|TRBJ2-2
CASSLRGANTGELFF
TGTGCCAGCAGTCTCAGGGGAGCGAACACCGGGGAGCTGTTTTTT
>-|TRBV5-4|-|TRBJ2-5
CASTNFGRGQETQYF
TGTGCCAGCACCAACTTTGGAAGAGGCCAAGAGACCCAGTACTTC
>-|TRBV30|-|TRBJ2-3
CAWSPLLADTDTQYF
TGTGCCTGGAGTCCGCTTTTGGCCGACACGGATACGCAGTATTTT
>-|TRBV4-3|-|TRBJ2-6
CASSQDLSGANVLTF
TGCGCCAGCAGCCAAGATCTCTCTGGGGCCAACGTCCTGACTTTC
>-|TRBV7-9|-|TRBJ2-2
CASSPLQGNTGELFF
TGTGCCAGCAGCCCCCTACAGGGTAACACCGGGGAGCTGTTTTTT
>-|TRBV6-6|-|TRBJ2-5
CASSYSTTDFQETQYF
TGTGCCAGCAGTTACTCAACCACAGATTTCCAAGAGACCCAGTACTTC
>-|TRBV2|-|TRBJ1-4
CASSESGPATNEKLFF
TGTGCCAGCAGTGAAAGTGGGCCAGCAACTAATGAAAAACTGTTTTTT
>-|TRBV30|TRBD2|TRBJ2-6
CAWSVREGAAGANVLTF
TGTGCCTGGAGTGTACGGGAGGGAGCGGCTGGGGCCAACGTCCTGACTTTC
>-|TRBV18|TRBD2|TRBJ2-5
CASSPPAGGAETQYF
TGTGCCAGCTCTCCCCCAGCGGGGGGGGCAGAGACCCAGTACTTC
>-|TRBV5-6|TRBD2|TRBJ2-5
CASSLGGGAGQETQYF
TGTGCCAGCAGCTTAGGCGGGGGGGCAGGCCAAGAGACCCAGTACTTC
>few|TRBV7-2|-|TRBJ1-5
CASSTQGRQPQHF
TGTGCCAGCAGCACCCAGGGTCGGCAGCCCCAGCATTTT
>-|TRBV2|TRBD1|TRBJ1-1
CASSVAGGSNTEAFF
TGTGCCAGCAGTGTGGCAGGGGGATCGAACACTGAAGCTTTCTTT
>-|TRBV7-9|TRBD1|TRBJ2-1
CASMDRAYNEQFF
TGTGCCAGCATGGACAGGGCCTACAATGAGCAGTTCTTC
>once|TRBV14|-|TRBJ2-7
CASSQDWFAGPYEQYF
TGTGCCAGCAGCCAAGATTGGTTCGCAGGGCCCTACGAGCAGTACTTC
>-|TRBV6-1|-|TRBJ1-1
CASSERQMNTEAFF
TGTGCCAGCAGTGAAAGACAGATGAACACTGAAGCTTTCTTT
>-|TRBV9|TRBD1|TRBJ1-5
CASSTTGAGNQPQHF
TGTGCCAGCAGTACCACAGGGGCGGGCAATCAGCCCCAGCATTTT
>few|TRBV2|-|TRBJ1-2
CASRVYRDHGYTF
TGTGCCAGCAGGGTTTACAGGGACCATGGCTACACCTTC
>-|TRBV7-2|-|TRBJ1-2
CASSSPTATRVGYTF
TGTGCCAGCAGCTCCCCGACAGCTACCCGAGTAGGCTACACCTTC
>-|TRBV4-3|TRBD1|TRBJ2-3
CASSQDLSGQGPPTDTQYF
TGCGCCAGCAGCCAAGATCTGTCGGGACAGGGGCCACCCACAGATACGCAGTATTTT
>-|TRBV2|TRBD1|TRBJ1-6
CASSVQGADNSPLHF
TGTGCCAGCAGTGTTCAGGGGGCCGATAATTCACCCCTCCACTTT
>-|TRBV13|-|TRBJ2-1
CASRTSSYNEQFF
TGTGCCAGCAGGACTAGCTCCTACAATGAGCAGTTCTTC
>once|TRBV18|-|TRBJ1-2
CASSPSGTNDGYTF
TGTGCCAGCTCACCATCAGGGACAAACGATGGCTACACCTTC
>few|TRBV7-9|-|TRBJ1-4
CASSLGLQGTNEKLFF
TGTGCCAGCAGCCTAGGACTACAGGGCACTAATGAAAAACTGTTTTTT
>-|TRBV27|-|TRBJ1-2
CASSLLNPHQDSNYGYTF
TGTGCCAGCAGTTTACTTAACCCCCACCAGGACAGCAACTATGGCTACACCTTC
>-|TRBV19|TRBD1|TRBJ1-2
CASSTAGQGNYGYTF
TGTGCCAGTAGTACGGCGGGACAGGGAAACTATGGCTACACCTTC
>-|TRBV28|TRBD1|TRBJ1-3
CASRTGTENTIYF
TGTGCCAGCAGAACCGGGACAGAAAACACCATATATTTT
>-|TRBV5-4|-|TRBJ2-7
CASRLWGTGAYEQYF
TGTGCCAGCAGGCTCTGGGGGACGGGGGCCTACGAGCAGTACTTC
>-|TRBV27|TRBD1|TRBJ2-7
CASSRQGPYEQYF
TGTGCCAGCAGCCGACAGGGACCCTACGAGCAGTACTTC
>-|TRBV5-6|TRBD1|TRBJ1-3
CASSLGTGLGNTIYF
TGTGCCAGCAGCTTGGGGACAGGGCTTGGAAACACCATATATTTT
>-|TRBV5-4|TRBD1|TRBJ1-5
CASSRQGGQSNQPQHF
TGTGCCAGCAGCCGACAGGGGGGGCAGAGCAATCAGCCCCAGCATTTT
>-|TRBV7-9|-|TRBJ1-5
CASSLGGYTNQPQHF
TGTGCCAGCAGCTTAGGAGGGTATACCAATCAGCCCCAGCATTTT
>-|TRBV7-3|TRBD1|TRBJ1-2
CASSLGQGISDVGGGYTF
TGTGCCAGCAGCTTGGGACAGGGAATCTCCGATGTCGGGGGGGGCTACACCTTC
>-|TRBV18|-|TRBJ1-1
CASSPSRDTEAFF
TGTGCCAGCTCCCCGTCCCGGGACACTGAAGCTTTCTTT
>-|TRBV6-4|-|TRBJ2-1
CASSGDPGTNNEQFF
TGTGCCAGCAGTGGCGATCCCGGGACAAACAATGAGCAGTTCTTC
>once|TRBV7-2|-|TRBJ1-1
CASSLGGGAKAFF
TGTGCCAGCAGCTTAGGAGGGGGGGCGAAAGCTTTCTTT
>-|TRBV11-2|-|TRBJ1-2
CASSSGLDYGYTF
TGTGCCAGCAGCTCGGGACTGGACTATGGCTACACCTTC
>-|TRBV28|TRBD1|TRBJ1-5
CASSPRGLVDLNQPQHF
TGTGCCAGCAGTCCTAGGGGGCTCGTAGACCTCAATCAGCCCCAGCATTTT
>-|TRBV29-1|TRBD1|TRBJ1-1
CSVNRGEGGDRADTEAFF
TGCAGCGTGAACAGGGGTGAAGGTGGGGACAGGGCGGACACTGAAGCTTTCTTT
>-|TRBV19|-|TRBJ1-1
CASRIGQTLNTEAFF
TGTGCCAGTAGGATCGGACAGACCCTGAACACTGAAGCTTTCTTT
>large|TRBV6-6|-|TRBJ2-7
CASSSSGTSDYEQYF
TGTGCCAGCAGTTCCTCCGGGACATCGGACTACGAGCAGTACTTC
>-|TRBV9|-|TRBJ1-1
CASSVGPGKTEAFF
TGTGCCAGCAGCGTAGGCCCAGGGAAAACCGAAGCTTTCTTT
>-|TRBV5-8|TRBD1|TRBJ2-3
CASSSNRGRMDTQYF
TGTGCCAGCAGCTCGAACAGGGGAAGAATGGATACGCAGTATTTT
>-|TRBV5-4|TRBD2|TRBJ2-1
CASSIPGLAPKNEQFF
TGTGCCAGCAGCATCCCGGGACTAGCCCCAAAGAATGAGCAGTTCTTC
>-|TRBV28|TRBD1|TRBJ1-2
CASSTGQGGYGYTF
TGTGCCAGCAGTACAGGACAGGGAGGGTATGGCTACACCTTC
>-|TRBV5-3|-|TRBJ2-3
CARSYLSGVRRPVNSTDTQYF
TGTGCCAGAAGCTACCTAAGTGGGGTCCGGAGGCCGGTCAATAGCACAGATACGCAGTATTTT
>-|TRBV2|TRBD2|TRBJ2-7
CASRPGTSGPYEQYF
TGTGCCAGCAGACCCGGGACTAGCGGACCCTACGAGCAGTACTTC